This T cell receptor beta chain emerged from a study of shared clonotypes between healthy human individuals. As for the study in general: Used for every donor were three CD4 naive, three CD4 memory, two CD8 naive and one CD8 memory plate. Findings and caveats of the study: Among a handful of donors, approximately 4.6% of naive CD4 clonotypes were found in common. Non-shared clonotypes showed lower generation probabilities than clonotypes common to all four donors. Larger estimated richness was generally seen in naive subsets than in memory subsets.

Between the trimmed V and J ends, which lost 0 bases and 10 bases, there was a span of 16 bases. The germline gives CDR1 MNHNY, CDR2 SVGAGI (reference sequence). The CDR3 is 15 amino acids. Comments on this clone: Its matching antigen is unknown.

The assay was immunoSEQ multiplex PCR, and TCRdb's table has in-frame clones only and misses some. The data contain 2 million to 2.5 million clones, over 90% of them seen just once; the ten biggest clones take up 0.39%. Material for sequencing was naive CD4+ T cells from PBMCs. Stated subset: CD45RA+ positively selected. The rearrangement joins TRBV6-6 to TRBJ1-5; D unclear. The TCR originated in a man aged 18 to 30 in good health. Some clones in this sample may be carry-over from other donors' samples. The CDR3 sequence is CASSYSKGPAYPQHF. In DNA form, the CDR3 reads TGTGCCAGCAGTTACTCGAAAGGACCCGCTTATCCCCAGCATTTT.